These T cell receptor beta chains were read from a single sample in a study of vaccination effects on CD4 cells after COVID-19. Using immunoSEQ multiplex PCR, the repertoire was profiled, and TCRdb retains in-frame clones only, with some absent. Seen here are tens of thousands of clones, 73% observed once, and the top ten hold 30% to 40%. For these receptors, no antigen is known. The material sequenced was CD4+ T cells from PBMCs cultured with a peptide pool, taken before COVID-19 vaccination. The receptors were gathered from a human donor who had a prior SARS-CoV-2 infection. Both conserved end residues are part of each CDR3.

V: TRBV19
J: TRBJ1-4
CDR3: CASSMWGGPATNEKLFF

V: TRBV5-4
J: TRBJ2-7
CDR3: CASSPTGYHEQYF

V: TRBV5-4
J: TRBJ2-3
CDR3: CASSLAQGTDTQYF

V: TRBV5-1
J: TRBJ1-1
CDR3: CASSLFPMRRGEAFF

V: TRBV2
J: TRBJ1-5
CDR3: CASDQGVGQPQHF

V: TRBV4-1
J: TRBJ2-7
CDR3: CASSQDWQEGREQYF

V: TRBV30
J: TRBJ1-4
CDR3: CAWSVPGGPEKLFF

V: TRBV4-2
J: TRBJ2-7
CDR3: CASSQRQGERGSSYEQYF

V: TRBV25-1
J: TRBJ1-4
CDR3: CASSGQGNEKLFF

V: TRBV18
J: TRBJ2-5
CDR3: CASSFNPTSGVKETQYF

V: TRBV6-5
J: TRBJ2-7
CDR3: CASTLAGSYEQYF

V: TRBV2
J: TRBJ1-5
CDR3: CASSSTGNSNQPQHF

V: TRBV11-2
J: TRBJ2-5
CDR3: CASSPPGVWETQYF

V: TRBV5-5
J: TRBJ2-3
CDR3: CASSFRGGDTQYF

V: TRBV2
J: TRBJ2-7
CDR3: CASSGDFYEQYF

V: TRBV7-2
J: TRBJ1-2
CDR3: CASSIGGYYTF

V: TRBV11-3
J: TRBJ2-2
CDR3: CASSLRRSLFF

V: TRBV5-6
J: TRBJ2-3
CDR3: CASSMGQTTSTDTQYF

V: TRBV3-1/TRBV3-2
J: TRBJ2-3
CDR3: CASSPTSGSTDTQYF

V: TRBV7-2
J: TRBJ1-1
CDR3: CASSLTRNTEAFF

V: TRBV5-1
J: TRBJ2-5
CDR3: CASSRPGLAGQETQYF

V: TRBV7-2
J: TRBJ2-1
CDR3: CASSLVGTSGSGDYNEQFF

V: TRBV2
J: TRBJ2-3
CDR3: CASYRGRQSSTDTQYF

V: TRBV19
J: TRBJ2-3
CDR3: CASSRLAGRTDTQYF

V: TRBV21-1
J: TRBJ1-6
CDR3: CARNLSGTRYNSPLHF

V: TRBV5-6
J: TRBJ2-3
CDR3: CASSLVQDTQYF

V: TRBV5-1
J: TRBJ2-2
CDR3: CASSLLALRNTGELFF

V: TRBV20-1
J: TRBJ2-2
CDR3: CSASLRTSRTGELFF

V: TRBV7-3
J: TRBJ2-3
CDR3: CASSVRSLSDTQYF

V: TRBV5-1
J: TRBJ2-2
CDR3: CASSPPSRAANTGELFF

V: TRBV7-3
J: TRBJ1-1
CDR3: CASSPGTASEAFF

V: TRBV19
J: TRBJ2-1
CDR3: CASSIRGLSSYNEQFF

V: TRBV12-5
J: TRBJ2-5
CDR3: CASGSGTAGETQYF

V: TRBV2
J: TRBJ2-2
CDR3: CASLGGGREAGELFF

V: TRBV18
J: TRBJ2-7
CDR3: CASSPEGRLFGTVYEQYF

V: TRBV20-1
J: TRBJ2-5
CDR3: CSASRRGWQETQYF

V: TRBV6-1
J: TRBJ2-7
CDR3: CASSELWGSYEQYF

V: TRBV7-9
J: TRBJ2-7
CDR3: CASSPGGTGQYF

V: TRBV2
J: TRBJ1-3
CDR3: CASRRDRVGVDF

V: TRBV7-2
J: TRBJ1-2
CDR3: CASSLGPSTDTF

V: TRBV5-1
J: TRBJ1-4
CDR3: CASSTGDISGEKLFF

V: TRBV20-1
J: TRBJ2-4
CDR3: CSASRGNIQYF

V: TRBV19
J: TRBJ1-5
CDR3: CASSIGQGTNQPQHF

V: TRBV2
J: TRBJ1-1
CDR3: CASSEQGMNTEAFF

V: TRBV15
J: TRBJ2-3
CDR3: CATSYGLSDTQYF

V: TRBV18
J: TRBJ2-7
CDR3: CASSRGTSEIYEQYF

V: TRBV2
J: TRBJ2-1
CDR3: CASSGRFGGWGNEQFF

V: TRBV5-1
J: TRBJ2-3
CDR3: CASSLARSSGGTDTQYF

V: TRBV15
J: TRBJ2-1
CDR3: CATSLQGTRNNEQFF

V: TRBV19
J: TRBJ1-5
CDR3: CASSIRDRVGQPQHF

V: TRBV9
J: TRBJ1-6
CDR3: CASSVEGQSSAPLHF

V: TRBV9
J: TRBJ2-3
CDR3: CASSVAVNLGSDTQYF

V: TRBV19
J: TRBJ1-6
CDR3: CASIDRQGGNSPLHF

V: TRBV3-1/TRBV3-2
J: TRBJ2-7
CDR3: CASSGSGSLRGRQYF

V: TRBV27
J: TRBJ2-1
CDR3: CASSSSRGGGSYNEQFF

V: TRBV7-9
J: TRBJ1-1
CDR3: CASSSRRRLMNTEAFF

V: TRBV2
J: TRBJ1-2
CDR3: CASSGEGAVYGYTF

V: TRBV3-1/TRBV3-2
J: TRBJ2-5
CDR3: CASSPGQQETQYF

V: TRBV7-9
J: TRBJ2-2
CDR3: CASSLGLAGELFF